Below, 32 T cell receptor beta chains from the same sample are listed, as sequenced in a study of T-cell reconstitution after alpha-beta-depleted transplantation in children. The TCRbeta library was prepared with unique molecular identifiers. TCRdb ran MiXCR on the PCR reads and lists one entry per CDR3 protein. The sample lists around 420,000 distinct CDR3 sequences; about a sixth were seen once. The input for sequencing was PBMCs, mostly from graft donor cells, taken 360 days after TCRalphabeta/CD19-depleted stem cell transplant. These receptors were taken from a boy in the first two years of life who had a stem cell transplant for Wiskott-Aldrich syndrome, so the T cells may come from the graft donor.

This clonotype was observed many times. V is TRBV13 and J is TRBJ2-5; 7 nucleotides align to TRBD1. V dropped 4 bases and J dropped 5; count of bases not matched to a gene: 4. This CDR3 has 13 amino acids. Germline V gene data show CDR1 as PRHDT and CDR2 as FYEKMQ (reference sequence). The CDR3 DNA is TGTGCCAGCAGCTACAGGGGCAGGGAGACCCAGTACTTC. This codes for CASSYRGRETQYF.

This clonotype came up many times. This chain links TRBV12-3 or TRBV12-4 with TRBJ2-1; 13 positions agree with TRBD2. V lost 5 bases to trimming and J lost 2 bases; unmatched junction nucleotides: 6. The CDR3 length is 17 residues. The CDR3 coding sequence is TGTGCCAGCAGTCCCCGACTAGCGGGGGGCCCCTACAATGAGCAGTTCTTC. It encodes CASSPRLAGGPYNEQFF.

V usage is TRBV4-2 and J usage is TRBJ2-3; maybe TRBD2 (6 bases). V lost 5 bases and J 2 bases, leaving 20 bases between the germline ends. The CDR3 length is 17 residues. Germline CDR1 LGHNA, CDR2 YNFKEQ. For the CDR3, the DNA is TGTGCCAGCAGCAGCCGTCGCGGGGTGGCCACCACAGATACGCAGTATTTT. Its protein product is CASSSRRGVATTDTQYF.

This clonotype has only a few counts. The gene calls are TRBV20-1 and TRBJ2-7; 7 nucleotides line up with TRBD2. This CDR3 has 15 amino acids. V trimming: 0 bases; J trimming: 3 bases; junction bases outside the gene matches: 8. Germline V CDR1 and CDR2: DFQATT, SNEGSKA (reference sequence). The CDR3 region has the DNA TGCAGTGCTAGAGATCCGGGGGGTTCAGTCTACGAGCAGTACTTC. Translated, it gives CSARDPGGSVYEQYF.

V and J are TRBV7-9 and TRBJ2-7; no reliable D call. Germline V gives CDR1 SEHNR, CDR2 FQNEAQ (reference sequence). The CDR3 length is 14 residues. V was trimmed by 6 bases and J by 2 bases, leaving 14 bases between them. The CDR3 DNA is TGTGCCAGCAGTTCCTCGAACTTTCCCTACGAGCAGTACTTC. Translated, it gives CASSSSNFPYEQYF.

This clonotype was recorded a few times. The V gene is TRBV6-5, the J gene TRBJ1-5; D possibly corresponds to TRBD1 (5 bases). Germline V CDR1 and CDR2: MNHEY, SVGAGI. V was shortened by 6 bases and J by 0 bases, with 12 bases between the two germline ends. The CDR3 has 15 amino acids. The DNA for the CDR3 is TGTGCCAGCAGCCACTCGGGGGATAGCAATCAGCCCCAGCATTTT. It specifies CASSHSGDSNQPQHF.

This clonotype was counted a few times. The chain uses TRBV28 and TRBJ2-5; no clear D gene. The CDR3 runs 14 residues. Trimming removed 2 bases from V and 0 bases from J, with 7 bases in between. Germline assignment: CDR1 MDHEN and CDR2 SYDVKM. The CDR3 sequence: CASSLTLHQETQYF. The CDR3 DNA sequence: TGTGCCAGCAGTTTAACTCTCCACCAAGAGACCCAGTACTTC.

The chain employs TRBV6-5 and TRBJ2-7; D remains unclear. Germline V gene data show CDR1 as MNHEY and CDR2 as SVGAGI. V was cut by 1 base and J by 1 base, with 5 bases left in between. This CDR3 spans 13 amino acids. The chain's CDR3 is CASSYFPSYEQYF. CDR3 in DNA: TGTGCCAGCAGTTACTTCCCTTCCTACGAGCAGTACTTC.

This rearrangement joins TRBV5-1 to TRBJ2-7, with D maybe TRBD1 (7 bases). Trimming left V 4 bases short and J 5 bases short, with 22 bases between. The CDR3 is made up of 16 amino acids. The germline V gene has CDR1 SGHRS and CDR2 YFSETQ. The CDR3 here is CASSANPQGGHNEQYF. CDR3 sequence (DNA): TGCGCCAGCAGCGCTAACCCCCAGGGGGGACATAACGAGCAGTACTTC.

This clonotype was seen a handful of times. This chain uses TRBV5-6 with TRBJ1-5; possibly TRBD1 for D (5 bases). V was shortened by 5 bases and J by 1 base, with 13 bases between the two germline ends. Germline CDR1 is SGHDT and CDR2 is YYEEEE. The CDR3 contains 15 residues. CDR3 loop: CASSLGGESNQPQHF. The DNA for the CDR3 is TGTGCCAGCAGTCTGGGGGGGGAGAGCAATCAGCCCCAGCATTTT.

In its sample, this clonotype was seen a few times. The chain is built from TRBV9 and TRBJ2-6, with D possibly matching TRBD2 (5 bases). From germline, CDR1 is SGDLS and CDR2 YYNGEE. Trimming cost V 0 bases and J 2 bases, with 6 bases left between them. The CDR3 has 15 residues. The CDR3 reads CASSVGAAGANVLTF. The DNA for the CDR3 is TGTGCCAGCAGCGTAGGAGCGGCTGGGGCCAACGTCCTGACTTTC.

Ten or more counts support this clonotype. The chain couples TRBV19 to TRBJ2-6, with 8 bases lining up with TRBD1. Trimming at V came to 6 bases and at J to 4 bases, leaving 14 bases not matched to a gene. Germline V CDR1 and CDR2: LNHDA, SQIVND (reference sequence). This CDR3 region has 18 residues. The CDR3 region is CASSLQGARFEGANVLTF. In DNA, the CDR3 is TGTGCCAGTAGCCTCCAGGGGGCGCGGTTCGAAGGGGCCAACGTCCTGACTTTC.

This chain joins TRBV2 and TRBJ2-3; 12 positions agree with TRBD2. The CDR3 spans 16 residues. Looked up from germline, CDR1 is SNHLY and CDR2 is FYNNEI. V was clipped by 5 bases and J by 8 bases; unmatched bases: 11. The CDR3 spells CASSLGLAGGQGTQYF. The CDR3 DNA reads as TGTGCCAGCAGTCTGGGGCTAGCGGGGGGGCAGGGTACGCAGTATTTT. Supplemented by reference TRBV2 and TRBJ2-3, the full variable domain reads EPEVTQTPSHQVTQMGQEVILRCVPISNHLYFYWYRQILGQKVEFLVSFYNNEISEKSEIFDDQFSVERPDGSNFTLKIRSTKLEDSAMYFCASSLGLAGGQGTQYFGPGTRLTVL.

This clonotype was recorded a few times. The chain carries TRBV12-3 or TRBV12-4 and TRBJ1-4, with D maybe TRBD1 (6 bases). Deletions cut 6 bases from V and 0 bases from J, with 11 bases between. The CDR3 runs to 15 residues. CDR3 in amino acids: CASRVGAATNEKLFF. DNA of the CDR3: TGTGCCAGCAGAGTGGGGGCTGCAACTAATGAAAAACTGTTTTTT.

The table lists this clonotype with a few counts. CDR3 region: CASSPWRGRRTDTQYF. In DNA form, the CDR3 reads TGTGCCAGCAGCCCGTGGCGGGGGAGACGCACAGATACGCAGTATTTT. The rearrangement links TRBV3-1 to TRBJ2-3; 7 nucleotides line up with TRBD2. The CDR3 spans 16 residues. V shed 4 bases and J 1 base; nucleotides not matched to a gene: 8. Germline CDR1 is LGHDT and CDR2 is YNNKEL (reference sequence).

This clonotype was detected a few times. The gene calls are TRBV28 and TRBJ1-1; unclear D gene. From germline, CDR1 is MDHEN and CDR2 SYDVKM. CDR3 length: 12 residues. Trimming removed 8 bases from V and 6 bases from J, with 13 bases in between. The CDR3 DNA is TGTGCCAGCTTCTCTTCAACGGCTGAAGCTTTCTTT. The encoded protein is CASFSSTAEAFF.

A few counts support this clonotype. This chain joins TRBV5-6 and TRBJ2-6, with TRBD2 identical over 11 bases. There are 22 residues in the CDR3. Trimming at V came to 5 bases and at J to 0 bases, leaving 19 bases not matched to a gene. Germline lookup yields CDR1 SGHDT and CDR2 YYEEEE. CDR3 nucleotide sequence: TGTGCCAGCAGTTTAACTAGCGGGAGATCTTCGCTTCCTTCCTCTGGGGCCAACGTCCTGACTTTC. It specifies CASSLTSGRSSLPSSGANVLTF.

This clonotype was found a few times. This chain links TRBV24-1 with TRBJ2-7; unclear D gene. CDR1 and CDR2 (germline): KGHDR, SFDVKD. Trimming shortened V by 5 bases and J by 2 bases, and 9 bases separated the two germline ends. CDR3 size: 13 residues. The CDR3 sequence: CATSARATYEQYF. CDR3 in DNA: TGTGCCACCAGTGCACGGGCCACCTACGAGCAGTACTTC.

V is TRBV5-1 and J is TRBJ2-3; 8 bases map to TRBD1. Losses at the gene ends were 0 bases for V and 2 bases for J; bases not matched to a gene: 8. Germline V gene data show CDR1 as SGHRS and CDR2 as YFSETQ. This CDR3 comprises 17 residues. The chain's CDR3 is CASSLAPTGAPTDTQYF. The DNA of the CDR3 is TGCGCCAGCAGCTTGGCTCCGACAGGGGCCCCCACAGATACGCAGTATTTT.

The CDR3 reads CASSMGTGLTDTQYF. The CDR3 region has the DNA TGTGCCAGTAGTATGGGGACAGGGCTCACAGATACGCAGTATTTT. The chain links TRBV19 to TRBJ2-3; the match to TRBD1 covers 9 bases. Germline assignment: CDR1 LNHDA and CDR2 SQIVND (reference sequence). The CDR3 is 15 residues long. After removal of 3 bases from V and 2 bases from J, the junction contained 3 bases not matched to a gene.

This clonotype came up many times. The chain recombines TRBV29-1 with TRBJ2-7; perhaps TRBD2 as D (6 bases). The CDR3 length is 12 residues. V was pared by 4 bases and J by 3 bases, with 10 bases between. The germline CDR1 and CDR2 sequences are SQVTM and ANQGSEA. CDR3 loop: CSVGLDFYEQYF. DNA of the CDR3: TGCAGCGTTGGACTAGATTTCTACGAGCAGTACTTC.

The chain has TRBV11-2 and TRBJ2-7; possible D gene TRBD1, 6 bases. Between the trimmed V and J ends, which lost 3 bases and 4 bases, there was a span of 28 bases. From germline, CDR1 is SGHAT and CDR2 FQNNGV. The CDR3 spans 19 residues. This chain's CDR3 is CASSFLSWDKAPSGYEQYF. CDR3 in DNA: TGTGCCAGCAGCTTTCTCAGCTGGGACAAGGCCCCATCCGGGTACGAGCAGTACTTC.

This clonotype has only a few counts. One end of the junction fails to match germline, which may point to a read error. This chain joins TRBV5-1 and TRBJ1-2; weak D call: TRBD1 (5 bases). The CDR3 runs 13 residues. Germline V gene sequence: CDR1 SGHRS, CDR2 YFSETQ. CDR3 sequence reads: CASTLGPTTSYTF. As DNA, the CDR3 is TGCGCCAGCACCTTGGGGCCAACTACCAGCTACACCTTC.

This clonotype was counted only a few times. The chain has TRBV7-9 and TRBJ2-2; D is uncertain. The germline V gene has CDR1 SEHNR and CDR2 FQNEAQ (reference sequence). V shed 2 bases and J shed 6 bases, with 10 bases lying between them. CDR3 length equals 14 residues. Here the CDR3 reads CASSLPRRAGELFF. DNA of the CDR3: TGTGCCAGCAGCTTACCCCGTAGGGCCGGGGAGCTGTTTTTT. Looking up the rest from reference TRBV7-9 and TRBJ2-2 gives the full variable domain: DTGVSQNPRHKITKRGQNVTFRCDPISEHNRLYWYRQTLGQGPEFLTYFQNEAQLEKSRLLSDRFSAERPKGSFSTLEIQRTEQGDSAMYLCASSLPRRAGELFFGEGSRLTVL.

The chain combines TRBV29-1 with TRBJ2-7; possible D gene TRBD1, 7 bases. This CDR3 region has 15 residues. Germline V lookup: CDR1 SQVTM, CDR2 ANQGSEA. The V and J ends lost 4 bases and 0 bases respectively, with 16 bases between them. CDR3 protein: CSVVGGGLYSYEQYF. DNA of the CDR3: TGCAGCGTTGTCGGAGGGGGCTTATACTCCTACGAGCAGTACTTC.

The table lists this clonotype with a few counts. The V call is TRBV13, the J call TRBJ2-7; D may match TRBD1 or TRBD2 (6 bases each). Per germline, CDR1 PRHDT and CDR2 FYEKMQ (reference sequence). With 5 bases removed from V and 0 bases from J, the gap between germline ends came to 20 bases. The CDR3 covers 17 residues. CDR3 region: CASSQNVGGSYSYEQYF. In DNA, the CDR3 is TGTGCCAGCAGCCAAAATGTGGGGGGCTCTTACTCCTACGAGCAGTACTTC.

The V gene is TRBV10-3, the J gene TRBJ1-1, with a tentative D call TRBD1 (5 bases). With 3 bases removed from V and 1 base from J, the gap between germline ends came to 18 bases. From germline, CDR1 is ENHRY and CDR2 SYGVKD. This CDR3 region has 17 residues. The DNA of the CDR3 is TGTGCCATCAGTGACCCCCAGGTGCCGGGGACGAACACTGAAGCTTTCTTT. It codes for CAISDPQVPGTNTEAFF.

The chain is built from TRBV20-1 and TRBJ2-3, with 7 positions matching TRBD1. CDR1 is DFQATT, CDR2 SNEGSKA, per germline (reference sequence). The CDR3 has 15 residues. V lost 3 bases to trimming and J lost 1 base; unmatched junction nucleotides: 7. The CDR3: CSASKIGTGTDTQYF. CDR3 DNA sequence: TGCAGTGCTAGTAAAATAGGGACAGGCACAGATACGCAGTATTTT.

This chain uses TRBV7-9 with TRBJ1-4, with 10 bases identical to TRBD1. Trimming cost V 1 base and J 8 bases; bases outside gene matches: 10. The length of the CDR3 is 17 residues. Germline CDR1 reads SEHNR; CDR2 reads FQNEAQ (reference sequence). CDR3 loop: CASSLGDRGLRGEKLFF. The DNA for the CDR3 is TGTGCCAGCAGCTTAGGGGACAGGGGTCTCCGGGGGGAAAAACTGTTTTTT.

This sequence joins TRBV18 and TRBJ2-2, with 7 bases identical to TRBD1. The germline V gene encodes CDR1 KGHSH and CDR2 LQKENI. J gave up 4 bases and V 2 bases, and 4 bases lay outside the gene matches. The CDR3 contains 15 residues. The CDR3: CASSPDRVITGELFF. The DNA for the CDR3 is TGTGCCAGCTCACCAGACAGGGTGATCACCGGGGAGCTGTTTTTT.

This clonotype was recorded a few times. The CDR3 nucleotides are TGTGCCAGCAGTATGACAGGGGGCAATGAGCAGTTCTTC. Translated, it gives CASSMTGGNEQFF. This chain connects TRBV12-3 or TRBV12-4 to TRBJ2-1, with 9 bases lining up with TRBD1. This CDR3 is 13 amino acids long. V shed 5 bases and J 6 bases; nucleotides not matched to a gene: 2.

A few counts support this clonotype. The V gene is TRBV5-1, the J gene TRBJ1-4, with 9 bases aligning to TRBD1. V trimming: 4 bases; J trimming: 5 bases; junction bases outside the gene matches: 3. Germline V lookup: CDR1 SGHRS, CDR2 YFSETQ. The CDR3 is 14 residues long. Written as DNA, the CDR3 is TGCGCCAGCAGCCGGACAGGGGCGAATGAAAAACTGTTTTTT. Amino acids: CASSRTGANEKLFF.